Each of the 10 T cell receptor beta chains below was sequenced from the same sample in a study of blood T cell repertoires in COVID-19. Sequenced by immunoSEQ multiplex PCR; TCRdb stores in-frame clones only, minus some. The table has 200,000 or so clones, roughly 84% seen once. The sequenced material came from PBMCs or T cells enriched from blood (not recorded which). These receptor sequences come from a man aged 25-40 years in a cohort exposed to, infected with or recovered from COVID-19 (not recorded which).

This sequence joins TRBV19 and TRBJ1-1, with 7 bases aligning to TRBD1. The junction had 8 bases not matched to a gene; V was cut back by 7 bases and J by 9 bases. This CDR3 is built from 12 residues. CDR1 is LNHDA and CDR2 is SQIVND in the germline V gene (reference sequence). The CDR3: CASNLGGSQAFF. The CDR3 DNA follows: TGTGCCAGTAACCTAGGGGGCTCACAAGCTTTCTTT.

CDR3 in amino acids: CASSLVTDNEQFF. As DNA, the CDR3 is TGTGCCAGCAGCTTGGTAACAGACAATGAGCAGTTCTTC. The chain carries TRBV5-6 and TRBJ2-1; D is undetermined. CDR1 and CDR2 from the germline V gene are SGHDT and YYEEEE. The V end lost 0 bases, the J end lost 5 bases, and 6 bases lay between the germline ends. The CDR3 extends over 13 amino acids.

The chain uses TRBV7-9 and TRBJ2-5, with 8 bases that match TRBD1. V was pared by 3 bases and J by 1 base, with 7 bases of the junction left unmatched. The germline CDR1 and CDR2 sequences are SEHNR and FQNEAQ (reference sequence). The CDR3 is made up of 16 amino acids. CDR3 residues: CASSFSRTGPQETQYF. CDR3 in DNA: TGTGCCAGCAGCTTCTCCCGGACAGGGCCCCAAGAGACCCAGTACTTC. The variable domain in full, completed from reference TRBV7-9 and TRBJ2-5, reads DTGVSQNPRHKITKRGQNVTFRCDPISEHNRLYWYRQTLGQGPEFLTYFQNEAQLEKSRLLSDRFSAERPKGSFSTLEIQRTEQGDSAMYLCASSFSRTGPQETQYFGPGTRLLVL.

The V call is TRBV9, the J call TRBJ2-5, with 8 bases lining up with TRBD2. The ends lost 0 bases at V and 1 base at J; junction bases unmatched: 5. Germline lookup yields CDR1 SGDLS and CDR2 YYNGEE. CDR3 length: 16 residues. The CDR3 spells CASSVDLAGSQETQYF. CDR3 coding DNA: TGTGCCAGCAGCGTAGATCTAGCGGGCAGCCAAGAGACCCAGTACTTC.

The chain links TRBV20-1 to TRBJ2-1; 7 bases align to TRBD2. Germline CDR1 and CDR2: DFQATT and SNEGSKA (reference sequence). V lost 3 bases and J lost 5; bases outside the gene matches: 7. There are 14 residues in the CDR3. Here the CDR3 DNA reads TGCAGTGCTAGTTTTGGGACTACGCACAATGAGCAGTTCTTC. Translating gives CSASFGTTHNEQFF.

This clone was counted a few times. This chain uses TRBV28 with TRBJ2-5; 8 nucleotides line up with TRBD1. The V and J ends lost 6 bases and 5 bases, in that order; junction bases with no gene match: 8. This CDR3 region has 14 residues. Germline CDR1 MDHEN, CDR2 SYDVKM. As DNA, the CDR3 is TGTGCCAGCAGCCGCGGACAGGGAAGGGAGACCCAGTACTTC. It codes for CASSRGQGRETQYF.

The chain combines TRBV7-2 with TRBJ2-7, with TRBD2 matching over 10 bases. J lost 0 bases, V lost 6 bases, and 11 bases had no gene match. The CDR3 runs 17 residues. Looked up from germline, CDR1 is SGHTA and CDR2 is FQGNSA. CDR3 protein: CASRRTSGTLLSYEQYF. The CDR3 DNA reads as TGTGCCAGCAGAAGAACTAGCGGGACCTTACTCTCCTACGAGCAGTACTTC.

The chain uses TRBV28 and TRBJ1-5; 8 nucleotides align to TRBD1. Germline V lookup: CDR1 MDHEN, CDR2 SYDVKM. CDR3 length: 15 residues. V shed 6 bases and J 7 bases; nucleotides not matched to a gene: 11. The CDR3 DNA reads as TGTGCCAGCAGGGAGATGACAGGGGCTGGACAGCCCCAGCATTTT. Amino acid sequence: CASREMTGAGQPQHF.

The CDR3 bases are TGTGCCAGCAGCCAAGCGGGGGGAGCTGGCTACACCTTC. Its protein product is CASSQAGGAGYTF. This chain joins TRBV3-1 (or the pseudogene TRBV3-2) and TRBJ1-2, with D perhaps matching TRBD1 (5 bases). Germline V gene data show CDR1 as LGHDT and CDR2 as YNNKEL (reference sequence). The CDR3 has 13 amino acids. V lost 1 base, J lost 7 bases, and 10 bases lay in between.

This clone was seen only a few times. The chain employs TRBV6-5 and TRBJ1-2; tentatively, D is TRBD1 (5 bases). This CDR3 contains 14 residues. V shed 8 bases and J shed 6 bases, with 19 bases lying between them. Germline CDR1 reads MNHEY; CDR2 reads SVGAGI. This CDR3 reads CASASGAGSDGYTF. The CDR3 region has the DNA TGTGCCAGCGCAAGCGGGGCGGGTTCCGATGGCTACACCTTC.